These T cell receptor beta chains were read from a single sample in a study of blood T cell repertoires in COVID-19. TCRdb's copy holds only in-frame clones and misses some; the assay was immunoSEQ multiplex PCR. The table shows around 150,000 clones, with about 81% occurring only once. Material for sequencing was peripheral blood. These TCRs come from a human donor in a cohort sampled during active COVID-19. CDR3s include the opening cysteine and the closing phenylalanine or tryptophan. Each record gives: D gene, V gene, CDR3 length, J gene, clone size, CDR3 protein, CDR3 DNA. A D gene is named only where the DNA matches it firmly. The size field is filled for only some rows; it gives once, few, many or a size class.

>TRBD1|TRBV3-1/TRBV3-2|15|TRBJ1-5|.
CASSHRGQGHQPQHF
TGTGCCAGCAGCCACCGGGGACAGGGTCATCAGCCCCAGCATTTT
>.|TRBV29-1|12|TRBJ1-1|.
CSARQANTEAFF
TGCAGCGCACGTCAGGCGAACACTGAAGCTTTCTTT
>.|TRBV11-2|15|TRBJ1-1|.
CASSYLREVNTEAFF
TGTGCCAGCAGCTATCTCAGGGAAGTGAACACTGAAGCTTTCTTT
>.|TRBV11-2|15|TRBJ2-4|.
CASSSLRRGKNIQYF
TGTGCCAGCAGCTCCCTCCGCAGGGGCAAAAACATTCAGTACTTC
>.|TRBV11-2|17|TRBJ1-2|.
CASSLALKTRGVDGYTF
TGTGCCAGCAGCTTAGCCCTGAAGACCCGGGGTGTGGACGGCTACACCTTC
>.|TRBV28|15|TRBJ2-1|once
CASSVQGGVRNEQFF
TGTGCCAGCAGTGTACAGGGGGGGGTCAGGAATGAGCAGTTCTTC
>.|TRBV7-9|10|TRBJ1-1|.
CASSFREAFF
TGTGCCAGCAGCTTCAGAGAAGCTTTCTTT
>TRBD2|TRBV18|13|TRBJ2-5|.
CASYGRGEETQYF
TGTGCCAGCTATGGACGGGGGGAAGAGACCCAGTACTTC
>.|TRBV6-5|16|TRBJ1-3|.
CASSYALRGSGNTIYF
TGTGCCAGCAGTTATGCCCTTAGGGGCTCTGGAAACACCATATATTTT
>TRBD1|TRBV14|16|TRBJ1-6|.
CASSSRGPGGTSPLHF
TGTGCCAGCAGCTCCAGGGGCCCAGGGGGGACTTCACCCCTCCACTTT
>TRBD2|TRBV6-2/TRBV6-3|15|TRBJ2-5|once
CASSYSSGGKETQYF
TGTGCCAGCAGTTACTCCAGCGGGGGTAAAGAGACCCAGTACTTC
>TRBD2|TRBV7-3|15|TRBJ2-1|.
CASSLSTSGNNEQFF
TGTGCCAGCAGCTTAAGTACTAGCGGGAACAATGAGCAGTTCTTC
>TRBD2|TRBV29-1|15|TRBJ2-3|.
CSVEKGLAGGWGQYF
TGCAGCGTTGAAAAGGGACTAGCGGGGGGATGGGGGCAGTATTTT
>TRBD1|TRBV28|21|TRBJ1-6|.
CASSLWAVGVGQGDDNSPLHF
TGTGCCAGCAGTTTATGGGCGGTTGGGGTCGGGCAGGGGGACGATAATTCACCCCTCCACTTT
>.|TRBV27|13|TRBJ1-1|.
CASRGGPNTEAFF
TGTGCCAGCAGGGGGGGGCCGAACACTGAAGCTTTCTTT
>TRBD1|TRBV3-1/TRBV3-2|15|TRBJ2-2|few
CASSQGTGNTGELFF
TGTGCCAGCAGCCAAGGGACAGGGAACACCGGGGAGCTGTTTTTT
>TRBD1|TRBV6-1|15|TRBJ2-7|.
CASSDLYRGTYEQYF
TGTGCCAGCAGTGACCTTTACAGGGGGACCTACGAGCAGTACTTC
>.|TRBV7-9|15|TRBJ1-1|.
CASSLRQGPNTEAFF
TGTGCCAGCAGCTTACGGCAGGGCCCGAACACTGAAGCTTTCTTT
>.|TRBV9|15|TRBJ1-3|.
CASRDQEGSGNTIYF
TGTGCCAGCAGGGACCAAGAGGGATCTGGAAACACCATATATTTT
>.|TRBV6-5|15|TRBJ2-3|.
CAISRGGIGTDTQYF
TGTGCCATCTCGAGGGGGGGGATCGGCACAGATACGCAGTATTTT
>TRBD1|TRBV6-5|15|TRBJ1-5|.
CASIPQEGAVQPQHF
TGTGCCAGCATTCCCCAGGAGGGGGCAGTTCAGCCCCAGCATTTT
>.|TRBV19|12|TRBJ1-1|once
CASRGRESEAFF
TGTGCCAGTAGAGGACGGGAATCTGAAGCTTTCTTT
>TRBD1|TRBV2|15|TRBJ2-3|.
CASSDGTVSTDTQYF
TGTGCCAGCAGTGACGGGACAGTAAGCACAGATACGCAGTATTTT
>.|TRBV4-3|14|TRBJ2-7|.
CASSPWTSNYEQYF
TGCGCCAGCAGCCCATGGACATCCAACTACGAGCAGTACTTC
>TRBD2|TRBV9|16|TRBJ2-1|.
CASSVASSGSLNEQFF
TGTGCCAGCAGCGTAGCGTCTAGCGGGAGTCTCAATGAGCAGTTCTTC
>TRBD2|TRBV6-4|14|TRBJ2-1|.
CASALAGGSNEQFF
TGTGCCAGCGCACTAGCGGGAGGGAGCAATGAGCAGTTCTTC
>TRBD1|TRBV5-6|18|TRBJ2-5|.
CASSLSKGRDSIRETQYF
TGTGCCAGCAGCCTTTCCAAGGGCCGGGACAGTATTAGGGAGACCCAGTACTTC
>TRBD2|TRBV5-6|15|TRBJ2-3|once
CASSRGGLSTDTQYF
TGTGCCAGCAGCCGCGGGGGGCTAAGTACAGATACGCAGTATTTT
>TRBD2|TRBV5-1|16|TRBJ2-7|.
CASSPGASGRGYEQYF
TGCGCCAGCAGCCCCGGGGCTAGCGGGAGGGGTTACGAGCAGTACTTC
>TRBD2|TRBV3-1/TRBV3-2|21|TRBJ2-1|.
CASSPESGLAGAPPSYNEQFF
TGTGCCAGCAGCCCCGAAAGTGGCCTAGCGGGGGCCCCCCCCTCCTACAATGAGCAGTTCTTC
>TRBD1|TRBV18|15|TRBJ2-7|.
CASSPEGTGTYEQYF
TGTGCCAGCTCACCAGAAGGGACAGGTACCTACGAGCAGTACTTC
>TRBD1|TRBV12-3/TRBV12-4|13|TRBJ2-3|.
CASRSDRAYTQYF
TGTGCCAGCAGAAGCGACAGGGCTTATACGCAGTATTTT